The clone carrying this T cell receptor (beta chain) appeared a few times. Its antigen remains unidentified. This specimen comes from a study of identical twins. Unique molecular identifiers were present on the cDNA, and a universal primer site came from template switching. TCRdb used MiXCR to reprocess the 5' RACE reads, holding one entry per CDR3 protein. In the table there are over 200,000 distinct CDR3 sequences, around a tenth of which are singletons. There are 18 residues in the CDR3. The germline CDR1 and CDR2 sequences are PRHDT and FYEKMQ (reference sequence). Trimming pared 4 bases from V and 4 bases from J, leaving 23 bases between. Study conclusions and caveats: Abundant beta clonotypes from cord blood had fewer insertions, unlike memory repertoires, which showed none.

The sequence came from a woman between 18 and 29 years old in good health. The rearrangement links TRBV13 to TRBJ2-1, with TRBD2 as a possible D gene (6 bases). Material: memory (CD45RO+) T cells sorted from blood. CDR3 in amino acids: CASSSRGTTHSGYNEQFF. DNA of the CDR3: TGTGCCAGCAGCTCCCGGGGGACGACCCACTCCGGATACAATGAGCAGTTCTTC.